This TCR beta chain stems from a study of blood T cell repertoires in COVID-19. Study as a whole: COVID-19 samples, acute and convalescent, were from the United States, Italy and Spain.

Germline values: CDR1 SGHTA, CDR2 FQGTGA. V was pared by 3 bases and J by 5 bases, with 9 bases between. This CDR3 is built from 13 residues. How the authors handled the data: Estimated nucleated cell counts came from reference gene primer amplification. Clones were read by immunoSEQ multiplex PCR, and TCRdb kept only the in-frame ones, dropping some. That table furnishes V, J and clone size, whereas the DNA furnished D and trimming. Among roughly 300,000 clones, approximately 84% were seen once, and the ten largest hold more than 1.1%. V usage is TRBV7-3 and J usage is TRBJ2-3, with no clear D. Sequencing was carried out using peripheral blood. This TCR was recovered from a human donor with COVID-19, enrolled during active disease. The donor label of this sample is uncertain. CDR3 region: CASSFGPGDTQYF. The CDR3 DNA follows: TGTGCCAGCAGCTTCGGTCCGGGAGATACGCAGTATTTT.